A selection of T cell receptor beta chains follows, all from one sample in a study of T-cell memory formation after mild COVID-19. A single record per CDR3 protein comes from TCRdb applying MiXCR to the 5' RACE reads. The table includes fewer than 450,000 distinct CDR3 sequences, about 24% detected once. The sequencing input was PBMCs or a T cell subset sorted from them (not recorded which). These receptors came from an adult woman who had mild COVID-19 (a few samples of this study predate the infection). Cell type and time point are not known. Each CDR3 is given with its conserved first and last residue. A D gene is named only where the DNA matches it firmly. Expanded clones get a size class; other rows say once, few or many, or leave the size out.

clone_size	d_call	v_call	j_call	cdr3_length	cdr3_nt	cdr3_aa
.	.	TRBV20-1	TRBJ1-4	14	TGCAGTGCTAGCTCAGGGGCCACTAATGAAAAACTGTTTTTT	CSASSGATNEKLFF
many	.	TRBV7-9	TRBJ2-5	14	TGTGCCAGCAGCTTAGGCCCCGGGATGGAGACCCAGTACTTC	CASSLGPGMETQYF
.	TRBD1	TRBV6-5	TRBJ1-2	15	TGTGCCAGCAGTTACCCGCAGGGGGCAGGCTATGGCTACACCTTC	CASSYPQGAGYGYTF
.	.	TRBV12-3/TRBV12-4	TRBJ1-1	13	TGTGCCAGCAGTTTAAAGGCGAACACTGAAGCTTTCTTT	CASSLKANTEAFF
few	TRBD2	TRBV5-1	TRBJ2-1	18	TGCGCCAGCAGCTTGACACCCCTAGCGGCTAGCTCCTACAATGAGCAGTTCTTC	CASSLTPLAASSYNEQFF
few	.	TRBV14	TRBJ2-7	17	TGTGCCAGCAGCCTAAATCCCGGGAAATCGGGAGTCGGCGAGCAGTACTTC	CASSLNPGKSGVGEQYF
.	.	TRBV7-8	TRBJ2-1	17	TGTGCCAGCAGCCCAACCGACTCTTCGGCCCTCTACAATGAGCAGTTCTTC	CASSPTDSSALYNEQFF
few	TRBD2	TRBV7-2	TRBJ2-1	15	TGTGCCAGCAGGTTAGCGGGGGGGCCCTACAATGAGCAGTTCTTC	CASRLAGGPYNEQFF
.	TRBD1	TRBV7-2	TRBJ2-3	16	TGTGCCAGCAGCTTAGGTGGGACAGCTACCACAGATACGCAGTATTTT	CASSLGGTATTDTQYF
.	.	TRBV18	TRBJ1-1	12	TGTGCCAGCTCACCCTCCTCGGAAAGGGCTTTCTTT	CASSPSSERAFF
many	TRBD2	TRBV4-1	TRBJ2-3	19	TGCGCCAGCAGCCAGACCGGCCGGGGACTAGCGGGAGGCACAGATACGCAGTATTTT	CASSQTGRGLAGGTDTQYF
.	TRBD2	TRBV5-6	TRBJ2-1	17	TGTGCCAGCAGCCCCCCCAGACTAGCGGGGGGTTACAATGAGCAGTTCTTC	CASSPPRLAGGYNEQFF
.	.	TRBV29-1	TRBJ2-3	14	TGCAGCGTTTTGGCCCCCCGGGACCCAGATACGCAGTATTTT	CSVLAPRDPDTQYF
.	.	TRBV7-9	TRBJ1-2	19	TGTGCCAGCAGCTTAGCCATTGTGTTTGGGTCGGCGAGGGTCGATGGCTACACCTTC	CASSLAIVFGSARVDGYTF
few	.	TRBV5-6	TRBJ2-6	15	TGTGCCAGCAGCTTGGGGTGGGGTGGGGCCAACGTCCTGACTTTC	CASSLGWGGANVLTF
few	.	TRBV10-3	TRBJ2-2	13	TGTGCCATCAGTGGAAGGGGAACCGGGGAGCTGTTTTTT	CAISGRGTGELFF
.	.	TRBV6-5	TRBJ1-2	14	TGTGCCAGCAGTTACAGGGGCTCTAACTATGGCTACACCTTC	CASSYRGSNYGYTF
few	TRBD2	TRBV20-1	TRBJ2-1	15	TGCAGTGCTCCACTCAGCGGGAGAACCTACAATGAGCAGTTCTTC	CSAPLSGRTYNEQFF
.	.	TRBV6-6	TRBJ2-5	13	TGTGCCAGCACCACCAGGACCTGGGAGACCCAGTACTTC	CASTTRTWETQYF
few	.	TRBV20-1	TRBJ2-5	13	TGCAGTGCGGAGACAAGCCTCCAAGAGACCCAGTACTTC	CSAETSLQETQYF
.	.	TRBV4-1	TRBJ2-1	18	TGCGCCAGCAGCCAACCTTCGCTACGGGGTCGCTCCTACAATGAGCAGTTCTTC	CASSQPSLRGRSYNEQFF
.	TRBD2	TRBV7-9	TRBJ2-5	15	TGTGCCAGCAGCCTCGCCAGCGGGGCATTAGAGACCCAGTACTTC	CASSLASGALETQYF
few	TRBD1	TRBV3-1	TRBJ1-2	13	TGTGCCAGCACCCCGGACAGGGATTATGGCTACACCTTC	CASTPDRDYGYTF
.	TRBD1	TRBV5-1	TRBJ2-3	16	TGCGCCAGCAGCCCCGGGGGGACAGGGCTCACAGATACGCAGTATTTT	CASSPGGTGLTDTQYF
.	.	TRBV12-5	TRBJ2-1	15	TGTGCTAGTGGTTTTGGGCAGGGAGGACCCAATGAGCAGTTCTTC	CASGFGQGGPNEQFF
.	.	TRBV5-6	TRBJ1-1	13	TGTGCCAGCAGCTATGACCGGGGCACTGAAGCTTTCTTT	CASSYDRGTEAFF
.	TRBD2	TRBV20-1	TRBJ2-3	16	TGCAGTGCTAGAGAAGATCGGGGGGGCCGTACAGATACGCAGTATTTT	CSAREDRGGRTDTQYF
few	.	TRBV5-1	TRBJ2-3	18	TGCGCCAGCAGCTTGGACGGGGTAGGGTCTATGTACACAGATACGCAGTATTTT	CASSLDGVGSMYTDTQYF
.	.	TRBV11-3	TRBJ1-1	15	TGTGCCAGCAGCTCCCCGCTGGACAGCGTCAATGAAGCTTTCTTT	CASSSPLDSVNEAFF
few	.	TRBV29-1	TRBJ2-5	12	TGCAGCGTTCGGGCAGCTCAAGAGACCCAGTACTTC	CSVRAAQETQYF
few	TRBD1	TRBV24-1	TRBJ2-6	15	TGTGCCACCTCGACAGGGAACTCTGGGGCCAACGTCCTGACTTTC	CATSTGNSGANVLTF
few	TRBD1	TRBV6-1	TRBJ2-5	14	TGTGCCAGCAGTGATAACAGGGGGCGAGAGACCCAGTACTTC	CASSDNRGRETQYF
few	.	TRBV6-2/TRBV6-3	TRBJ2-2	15	TGTGCCAGCAGCCCAACTAGCCTCCTTTCGGGGGAGCTGTTTTTT	CASSPTSLLSGELFF
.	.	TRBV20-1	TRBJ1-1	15	TGCAGTGCGCTACCCCATGACCAGATGAACACTGAAGCTTTCTTT	CSALPHDQMNTEAFF
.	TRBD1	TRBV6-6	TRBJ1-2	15	TGTGCCAGCAGTTATGGTAAAACAGGGGGCCCCCAGAACACCTTC	CASSYGKTGGPQNTF
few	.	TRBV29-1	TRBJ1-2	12	TGCAGCGTCAAGGGGCAGGCCTATGGCTACACCTTC	CSVKGQAYGYTF
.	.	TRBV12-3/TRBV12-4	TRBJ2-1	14	TGTGCCAGCAGCTTCCGAGCGGCGGGGAATGAGCAGTTCTTC	CASSFRAAGNEQFF
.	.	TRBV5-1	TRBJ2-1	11	TGCGCCAGCAGCCAGACAGTTGAGCAGTTCTTC	CASSQTVEQFF
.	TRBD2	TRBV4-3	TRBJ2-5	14	TGCGCCAGCAGCCAGAGACTAGCGGGAGAGACCCAGTACTTC	CASSQRLAGETQYF
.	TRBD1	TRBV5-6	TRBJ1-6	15	TGTGCCAGCAGCCTAACGACAGGGGCGGACTCACCCCTCCACTTT	CASSLTTGADSPLHF
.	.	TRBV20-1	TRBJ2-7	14	TGCAGTGCTAGAGATGCCGGTCAGTCCTACGAGCAGTACTTC	CSARDAGQSYEQYF
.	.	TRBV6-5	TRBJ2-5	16	TGTGCCAGCAGTTACCGCGGGTGGGGGAACCAAGAGACCCAGTACTTC	CASSYRGWGNQETQYF